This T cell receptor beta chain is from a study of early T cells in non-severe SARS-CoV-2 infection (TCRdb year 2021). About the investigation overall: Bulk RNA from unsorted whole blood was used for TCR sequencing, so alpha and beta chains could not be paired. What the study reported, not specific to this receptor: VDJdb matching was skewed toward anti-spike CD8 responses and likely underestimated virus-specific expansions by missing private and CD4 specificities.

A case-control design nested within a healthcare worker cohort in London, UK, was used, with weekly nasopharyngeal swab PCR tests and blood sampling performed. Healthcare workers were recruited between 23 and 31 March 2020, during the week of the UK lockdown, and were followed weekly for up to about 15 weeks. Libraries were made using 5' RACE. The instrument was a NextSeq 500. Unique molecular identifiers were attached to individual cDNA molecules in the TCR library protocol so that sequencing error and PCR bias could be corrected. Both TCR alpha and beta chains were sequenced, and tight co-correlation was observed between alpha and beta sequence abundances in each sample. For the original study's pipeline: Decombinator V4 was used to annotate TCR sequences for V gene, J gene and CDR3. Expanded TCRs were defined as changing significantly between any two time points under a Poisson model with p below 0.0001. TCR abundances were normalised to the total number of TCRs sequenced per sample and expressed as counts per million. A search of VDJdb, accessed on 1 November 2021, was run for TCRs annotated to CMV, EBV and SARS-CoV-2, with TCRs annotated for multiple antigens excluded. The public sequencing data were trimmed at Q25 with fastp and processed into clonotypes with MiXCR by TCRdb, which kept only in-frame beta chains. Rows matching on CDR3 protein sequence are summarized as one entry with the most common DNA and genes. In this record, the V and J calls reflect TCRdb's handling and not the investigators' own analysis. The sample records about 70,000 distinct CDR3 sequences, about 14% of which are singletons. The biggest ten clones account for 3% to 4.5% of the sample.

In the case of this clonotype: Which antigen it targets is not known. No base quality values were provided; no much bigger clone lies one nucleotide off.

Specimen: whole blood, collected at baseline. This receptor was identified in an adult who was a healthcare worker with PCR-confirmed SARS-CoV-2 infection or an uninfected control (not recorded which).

The nucleotide sequence is given as TGCAGTGCGAATCGGGACAGTAATTCACCCCTCCACTTT. Its translation is CSANRDSNSPLHF. The chain joins TRBV20-1 to TRBJ1-6, with 7 bases in between that match TRBD1. CDR1 DFQATT and CDR2 SNEGSKA are derived from the germline V gene (reference sequence). V and J are trimmed by 6 bases and 6 bases, and the gene matches miss 5 bases of the junction. Counted from cysteine to phenylalanine, this CDR3 has 13 amino acids. The read is trimmed to its CDR3 DNA, 39 bases read in frame from base 1.